The T cell receptor (beta chain) under discussion was sequenced for a study of control samples from healthy donors and cancer patients (dated by TCRdb to the early 2020s). The germline ends are 14 bases apart after V is trimmed by 5 bases and J by 3 bases. According to the germline V gene, CDR1 reads MDHEN and CDR2 reads SYDVKM. Its CDR3 holds 15 amino acids, cysteine through phenylalanine. Only CDR3 DNA is held: 45 bases, read in frame from base 1. The receptor library was made with the immunoSEQ multiplex PCR assay. The clones in this table, taken by TCRdb from immuneACCESS, are in-frame only. Not every clone is retained; where verified, under half of the shortfall comes from an unresolved V gene, and the cause of the rest is unknown. This sample gives 120,000 to 150,000 clones in total; around 92% of them show up just once. The ten most abundant clones make up approximately 3% of the sample. For this clone: The clone's antigen remains unknown. Base qualities are not at hand, and no much larger clone is one base apart.

Sequencing used blood. The receptor's source is a young man in good health. Here the chain combines TRBV28 and TRBJ1-5; TRBD1 is perhaps the D gene, given 6 matching bases. The CDR3 has the sequence CASSRGGRINQPQHF. The DNA sequence follows: TGTGCCAGCAGTCGAGGGGGTAGAATCAATCAGCCCCAGCATTTT.